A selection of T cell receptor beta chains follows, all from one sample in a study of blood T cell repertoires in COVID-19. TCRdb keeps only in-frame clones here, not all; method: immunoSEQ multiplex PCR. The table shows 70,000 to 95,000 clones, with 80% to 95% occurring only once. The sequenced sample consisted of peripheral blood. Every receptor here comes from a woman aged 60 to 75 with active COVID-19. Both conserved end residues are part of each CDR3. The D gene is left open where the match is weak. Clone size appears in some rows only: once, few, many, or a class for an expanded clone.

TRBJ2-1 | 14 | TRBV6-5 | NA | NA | CASSYSFQVVEQFF | TGTGCCAGCAGTTACTCGTTCCAGGTGGTTGAGCAGTTCTTC
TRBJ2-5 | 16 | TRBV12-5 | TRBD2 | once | CASGLGTSGNQETQYF | TGTGCTAGTGGTTTGGGGACTAGCGGAAACCAAGAGACCCAGTACTTC
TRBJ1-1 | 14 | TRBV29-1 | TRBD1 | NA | CSGEDRGVGTEAFF | TGCAGCGGAGAGGACAGGGGAGTCGGCACTGAAGCTTTCTTT
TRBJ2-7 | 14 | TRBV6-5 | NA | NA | CASSNPTASYEQYF | TGTGCCAGCAGTAACCCCACAGCTTCCTACGAGCAGTACTTC
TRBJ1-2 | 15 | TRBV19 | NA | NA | CASSTLDSFNYGYTF | TGTGCCAGTAGCACCCTCGACAGCTTTAACTATGGCTACACCTTC
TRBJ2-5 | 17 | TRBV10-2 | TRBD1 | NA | CASSETRDRHSQETQYF | TGCGCCAGCAGTGAGACCCGGGACAGGCATTCGCAAGAGACCCAGTACTTC
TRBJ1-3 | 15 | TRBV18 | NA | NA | CASSPGLTSGNTIYF | TGTGCCAGCTCACCGGGACTGACCTCTGGAAACACCATATATTTT
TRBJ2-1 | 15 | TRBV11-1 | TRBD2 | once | CASSSIAGGDNEQFF | TGTGCCAGCAGTTCCATAGCGGGAGGAGACAATGAGCAGTTCTTC
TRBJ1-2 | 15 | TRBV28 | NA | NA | CASRPTLWSVYGYTF | TGTGCCAGCAGGCCCACCCTGTGGTCAGTCTATGGCTACACCTTC
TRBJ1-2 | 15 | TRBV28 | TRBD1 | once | CASSLRDRPVIGYTF | TGTGCCAGCAGTCTCCGGGACAGGCCGGTGATAGGCTACACCTTC
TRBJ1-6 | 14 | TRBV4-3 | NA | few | CASSPAGENSPLHF | TGCGCCAGCAGCCCAGCGGGGGAAAATTCACCCCTCCACTTT
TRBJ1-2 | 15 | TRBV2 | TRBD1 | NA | CASSLPTGTGDIYTF | TGTGCCAGCAGTCTACCCACCGGGACAGGGGACATCTACACCTTC
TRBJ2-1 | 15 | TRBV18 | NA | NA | CASSPGTGGGNEQFF | TGTGCCAGCTCACCCGGGACCGGTGGAGGGAATGAGCAGTTCTTC
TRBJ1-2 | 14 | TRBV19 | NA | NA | CASSLTGISYGYTF | TGTGCCAGTAGTCTTACAGGGATTTCCTATGGCTACACCTTC
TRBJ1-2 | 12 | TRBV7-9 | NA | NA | CASRRDKISYTF | TGTGCCAGCAGGAGGGACAAGATTAGCTACACCTTC
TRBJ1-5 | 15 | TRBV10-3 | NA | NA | CAISDPTGSNQPQHF | TGTGCCATCAGTGATCCCACAGGGAGCAATCAGCCCCAGCATTTT
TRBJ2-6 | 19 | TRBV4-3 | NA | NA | CASSPGMGAGGSGANVLTF | TGCGCCAGCAGCCCGGGGATGGGGGCAGGCGGCTCTGGGGCCAACGTCCTGACTTTC
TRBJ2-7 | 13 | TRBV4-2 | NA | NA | CASSLRQAYEQYF | TGTGCCAGCAGCCTCCGACAGGCCTACGAGCAGTACTTC
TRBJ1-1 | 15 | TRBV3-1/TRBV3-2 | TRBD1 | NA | CASSPSWTGESEAFF | TGTGCCAGCAGCCCATCGTGGACAGGGGAGAGTGAAGCTTTCTTT
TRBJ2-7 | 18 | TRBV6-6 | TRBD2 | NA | CASSPTSGSPETTYEQYF | TGTGCCAGCAGTCCTACTAGCGGGAGCCCGGAAACTACCTACGAGCAGTACTTC
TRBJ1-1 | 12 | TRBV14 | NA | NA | CASSLDRLEAFF | TGTGCCAGCAGCCTAGACAGGCTGGAAGCTTTCTTT
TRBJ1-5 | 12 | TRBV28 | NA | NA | CASTTISQPQHF | TGTGCCAGCACCACGATCAGTCAGCCCCAGCATTTT
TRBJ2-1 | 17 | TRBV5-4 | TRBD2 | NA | CASSLGASGRQFNEQFF | TGTGCCAGCAGCTTGGGGGCTAGCGGGAGGCAATTCAATGAGCAGTTCTTC
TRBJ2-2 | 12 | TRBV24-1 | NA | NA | CATSRGTGELFF | TGTGCCACCAGCCGGGGGACCGGGGAGCTGTTTTTT
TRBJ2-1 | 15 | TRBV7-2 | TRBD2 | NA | CASSLGTSGYNEQFF | TGTGCCAGCAGCCTCGGGACTAGCGGTTACAATGAGCAGTTCTTC
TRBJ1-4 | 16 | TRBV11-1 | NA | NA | CASSPLGNSLNEKLFF | TGTGCCAGCAGCCCCCTCGGGAACAGCCTGAATGAAAAACTGTTTTTT
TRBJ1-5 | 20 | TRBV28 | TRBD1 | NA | CASSSPYDGQGMVSNQPQHF | TGTGCCAGCAGTTCGCCATATGACGGACAGGGGATGGTTAGCAATCAGCCCCAGCATTTT
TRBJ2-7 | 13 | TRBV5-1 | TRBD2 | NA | CATSSTSGYEQYF | TGCGCCACCTCTAGTACTAGCGGCTACGAGCAGTACTTC
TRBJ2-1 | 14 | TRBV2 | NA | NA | CASRGPSRGNEQFF | TGTGCCAGCAGAGGCCCCTCCCGCGGTAATGAGCAGTTCTTC
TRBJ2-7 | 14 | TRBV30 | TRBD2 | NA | CAWSAGGGLNEQYF | TGTGCCTGGAGTGCCGGCGGGGGGCTGAACGAGCAGTACTTC
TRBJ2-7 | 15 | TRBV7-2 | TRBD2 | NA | CASSLPSGGVSEQYF | TGTGCCAGCAGCTTACCTAGCGGGGGGGTGAGCGAGCAGTACTTC
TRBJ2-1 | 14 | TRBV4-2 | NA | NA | CASSQAQGRYEQFF | TGTGCCAGCAGCCAAGCACAGGGAAGGTATGAGCAGTTCTTC
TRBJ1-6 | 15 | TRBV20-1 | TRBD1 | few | CSASLGGTVNSPLHF | TGCAGTGCTAGTCTAGGTGGGACAGTTAATTCACCCCTCCACTTT
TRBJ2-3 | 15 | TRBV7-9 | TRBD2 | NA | CASSLRTSGTDTQYF | TGTGCCAGCAGCTTACGGACTAGCGGCACAGATACGCAGTATTTT
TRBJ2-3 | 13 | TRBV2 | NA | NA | CASSSGLGDTQYF | TGTGCCAGCAGTAGCGGACTTGGGGATACGCAGTATTTT
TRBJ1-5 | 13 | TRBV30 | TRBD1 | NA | CAWRKQGALPQHF | TGTGCCTGGAGAAAACAGGGGGCTCTGCCCCAGCATTTT
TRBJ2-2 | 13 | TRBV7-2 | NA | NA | CASPEPNTGELFF | TGTGCCAGCCCCGAGCCGAACACCGGGGAGCTGTTTTTT
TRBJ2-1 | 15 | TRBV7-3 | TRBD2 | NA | CASSLVGSGRGEQFF | TGTGCCAGCAGCTTGGTAGGGAGCGGGAGAGGTGAGCAGTTCTTC
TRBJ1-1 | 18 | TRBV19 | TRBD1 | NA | CASSKGFRWDRGFTEAFF | TGTGCCAGTAGTAAGGGGTTTAGGTGGGACAGGGGTTTTACTGAAGCTTTCTTT
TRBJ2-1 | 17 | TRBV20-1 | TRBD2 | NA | CSASRLAGQSSYNEQFF | TGCAGTGCTAGTAGACTAGCGGGCCAGAGCTCCTACAATGAGCAGTTCTTC
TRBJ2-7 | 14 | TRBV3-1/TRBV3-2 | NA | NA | CASSFPGQSYEQYF | TGTGCCAGCAGCTTCCCGGGACAATCCTACGAGCAGTACTTC
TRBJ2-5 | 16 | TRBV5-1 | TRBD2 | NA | CASSLGASGGQETQYF | TGCGCCAGCAGCTTGGGAGCTAGCGGGGGGCAAGAGACCCAGTACTTC
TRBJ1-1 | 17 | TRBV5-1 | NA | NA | CASSLAEAGSPNTEAFF | TGCGCCAGCAGCTTGGCCGAGGCAGGGTCCCCGAACACTGAAGCTTTCTTT
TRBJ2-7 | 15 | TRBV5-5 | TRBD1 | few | CASSLDGTGSYEQYF | TGTGCCAGCAGCTTAGACGGGACAGGTTCGTACGAGCAGTACTTC
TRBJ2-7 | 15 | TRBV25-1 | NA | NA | CASSPSWRMTYEQYF | TGTGCCAGCAGCCCTAGTTGGCGGATGACCTACGAGCAGTACTTC
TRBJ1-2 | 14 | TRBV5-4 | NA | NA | CASSLRDTSYGYTF | TGTGCCAGCAGCTTGAGGGACACCAGCTATGGCTACACCTTC
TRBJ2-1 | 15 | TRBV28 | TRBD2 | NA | CASSSPAGRYNEQFF | TGTGCCAGCAGTTCTCCAGCGGGGAGATACAATGAGCAGTTCTTC
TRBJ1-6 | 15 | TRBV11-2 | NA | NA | CASSAWTVGDSPLHF | TGTGCCAGCAGCGCCTGGACAGTCGGGGATTCACCCCTCCACTTT
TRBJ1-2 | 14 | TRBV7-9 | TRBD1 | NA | CASSTRDSPMGYTF | TGTGCCAGCAGCACCCGGGACAGTCCAATGGGCTACACCTTC
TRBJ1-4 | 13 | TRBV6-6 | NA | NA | CASSSATNEKLFF | TGTGCCAGCAGTTCTGCAACTAATGAAAAACTGTTTTTT
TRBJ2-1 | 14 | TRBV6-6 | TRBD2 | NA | CASSSLTSGNEQFF | TGTGCCAGCAGTTCCTTAACTAGCGGCAATGAGCAGTTCTTC
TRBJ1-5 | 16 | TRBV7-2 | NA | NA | CASSSGLSGSNQPQHF | TGTGCCAGCAGCTCCGGCCTAAGCGGGAGCAATCAGCCCCAGCATTTT
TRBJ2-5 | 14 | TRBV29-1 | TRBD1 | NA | CSVLQGALGETQYF | TGCAGCGTCTTACAGGGGGCGCTTGGAGAGACCCAGTACTTC
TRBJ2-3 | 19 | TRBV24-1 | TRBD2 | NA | CATSDPAGTSGTSTDTQYF | TGTGCCACCAGTGATCCGGCGGGGACTAGCGGTACTAGCACAGATACGCAGTATTTT
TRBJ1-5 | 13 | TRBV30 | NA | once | CAWSVLNNQPQHF | TGTGCCTGGAGTGTACTAAACAATCAGCCCCAGCATTTT
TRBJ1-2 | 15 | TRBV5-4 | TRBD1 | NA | CASSLSSGQGDGYTF | TGTGCCAGCAGCTTGTCCTCGGGACAGGGGGATGGCTATACCTTC
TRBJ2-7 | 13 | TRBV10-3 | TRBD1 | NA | CAISAGTGREQYF | TGTGCCATCAGTGCCGGGACAGGGCGTGAGCAGTACTTC
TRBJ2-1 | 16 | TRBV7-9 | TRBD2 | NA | CASSNRAGTTYNEQFF | TGTGCCAGCAGCAATAGGGCCGGGACTACATACAATGAGCAGTTCTTC
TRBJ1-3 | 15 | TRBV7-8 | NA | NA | CASSLSGASGNTIYF | TGTGCCAGCAGCCTTTCAGGGGCCTCTGGAAACACCATATATTTT
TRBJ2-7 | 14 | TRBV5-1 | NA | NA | CASSLGGQGHEQYF | TGCGCCAGCAGCTTGGGAGGACAAGGGCACGAGCAGTACTTC